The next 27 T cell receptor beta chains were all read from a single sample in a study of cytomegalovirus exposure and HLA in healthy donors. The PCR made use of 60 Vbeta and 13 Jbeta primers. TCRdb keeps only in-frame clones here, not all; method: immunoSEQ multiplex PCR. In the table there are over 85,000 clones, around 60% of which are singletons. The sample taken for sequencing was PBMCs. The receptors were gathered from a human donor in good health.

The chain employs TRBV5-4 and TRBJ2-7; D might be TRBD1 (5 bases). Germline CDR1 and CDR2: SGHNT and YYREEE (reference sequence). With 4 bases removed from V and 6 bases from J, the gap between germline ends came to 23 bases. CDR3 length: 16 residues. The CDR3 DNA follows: TGTGCCAGCAGCCAAATCACTGGGGCTAGATTATCCGAGCAGTACTTC. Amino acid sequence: CASSQITGARLSEQYF.

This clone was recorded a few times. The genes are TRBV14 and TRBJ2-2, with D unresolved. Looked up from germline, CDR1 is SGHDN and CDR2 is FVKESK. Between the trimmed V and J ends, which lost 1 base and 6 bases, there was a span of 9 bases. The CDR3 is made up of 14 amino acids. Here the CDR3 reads CASSQGVGPGELFF. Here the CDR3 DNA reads TGTGCCAGCAGCCAAGGTGTTGGGCCCGGGGAGCTGTTTTTT.

This chain's CDR3 is CATSRVASLAKNIQYF. CDR3 in DNA: TGTGCCACCAGCAGAGTAGCATCGCTAGCCAAAAACATTCAGTACTTC. The rearrangement uses TRBV15 and TRBJ2-4; D is undetermined. V was trimmed by 1 base and J by 0 bases, leaving 10 bases between them. The germline V gene has CDR1 LNHNV and CDR2 YYDKDF (reference sequence). The CDR3 has 16 residues.

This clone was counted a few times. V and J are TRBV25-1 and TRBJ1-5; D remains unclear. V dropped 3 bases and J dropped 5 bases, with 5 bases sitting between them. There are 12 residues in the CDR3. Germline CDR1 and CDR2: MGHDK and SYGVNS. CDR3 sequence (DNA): TGTGCCAGCAGTGACAGTCATCAGCCCCAGCATTTT. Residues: CASSDSHQPQHF.

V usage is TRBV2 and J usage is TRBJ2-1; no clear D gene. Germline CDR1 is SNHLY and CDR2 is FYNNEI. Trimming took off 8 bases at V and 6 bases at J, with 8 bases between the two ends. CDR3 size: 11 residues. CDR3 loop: CASSISNEQFF. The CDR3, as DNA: TGTGCCAGCTCTATTTCCAATGAGCAGTTCTTC.

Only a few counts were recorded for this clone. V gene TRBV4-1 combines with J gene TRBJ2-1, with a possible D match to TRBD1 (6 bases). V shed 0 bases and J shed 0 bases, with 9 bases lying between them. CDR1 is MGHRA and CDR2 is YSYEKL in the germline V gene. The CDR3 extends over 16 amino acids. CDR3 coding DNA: TGCGCCAGCAGCCAAGAGGGCAGGGGCTCCTACAATGAGCAGTTCTTC. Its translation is CASSQEGRGSYNEQFF.

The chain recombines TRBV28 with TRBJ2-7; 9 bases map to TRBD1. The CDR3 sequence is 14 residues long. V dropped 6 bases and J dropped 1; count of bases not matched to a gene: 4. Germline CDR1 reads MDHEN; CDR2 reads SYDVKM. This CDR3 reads CASRPGTGSYEQYF. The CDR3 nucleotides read TGTGCCAGCAGGCCCGGGACAGGGTCCTACGAGCAGTACTTC.

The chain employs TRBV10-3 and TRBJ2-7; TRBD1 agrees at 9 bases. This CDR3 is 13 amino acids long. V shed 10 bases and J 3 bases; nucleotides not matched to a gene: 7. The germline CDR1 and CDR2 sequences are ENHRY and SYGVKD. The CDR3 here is CATWTGAFYEQYF. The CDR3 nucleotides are TGTGCCACCTGGACAGGGGCGTTCTACGAGCAGTACTTC.

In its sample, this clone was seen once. This chain's CDR3 is CASSSVAGGLLNEKLFF. The CDR3 DNA follows: TGTGCCAGCAGTTCGGTGGCCGGGGGTCTACTTAATGAAAAACTGTTTTTT. The chain is built from TRBV28 and TRBJ1-4, with TRBD1 as a possible D gene (5 bases). The length of the CDR3 is 17 residues. Trimming cost V 4 bases and J 4 bases, with 19 bases left between them. Germline CDR1 and CDR2: MDHEN and SYDVKM. Based on the CDR3 plus reference TRBV28 and TRBJ1-4, the full variable domain is DVKVTQSSRYLVKRTGEKVFLECVQDMDHENMFWYRQDPGLGLRLIYFSYDVKMKEKGDIPEGYSVSREKKERFSLILESASTNQTSMYLCASSSVAGGLLNEKLFFGSGTQLSVL.

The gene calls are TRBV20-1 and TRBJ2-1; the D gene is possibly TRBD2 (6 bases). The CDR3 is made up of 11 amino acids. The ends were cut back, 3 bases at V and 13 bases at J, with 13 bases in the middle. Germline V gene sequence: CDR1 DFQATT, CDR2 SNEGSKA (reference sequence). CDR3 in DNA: TGCAGTGCTAGTGTTGCGGACTACCAGTTCTTC. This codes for CSASVADYQFF.

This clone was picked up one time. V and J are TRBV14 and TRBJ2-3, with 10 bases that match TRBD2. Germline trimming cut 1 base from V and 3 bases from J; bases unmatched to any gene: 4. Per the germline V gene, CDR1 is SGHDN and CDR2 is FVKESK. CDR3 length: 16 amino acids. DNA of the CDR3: TGTGCCAGCAGCCAAGTGCTAGCGGGAGAAACAGATACGCAGTATTTT. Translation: CASSQVLAGETDTQYF.

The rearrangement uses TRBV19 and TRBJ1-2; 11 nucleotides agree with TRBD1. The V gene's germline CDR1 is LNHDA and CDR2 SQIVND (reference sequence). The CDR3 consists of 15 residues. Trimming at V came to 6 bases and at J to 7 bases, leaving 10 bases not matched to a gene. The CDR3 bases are TGTGCCAGTAGCCATGGGACAGGGGGGAATCGTGGCTACACCTTC. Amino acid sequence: CASSHGTGGNRGYTF.

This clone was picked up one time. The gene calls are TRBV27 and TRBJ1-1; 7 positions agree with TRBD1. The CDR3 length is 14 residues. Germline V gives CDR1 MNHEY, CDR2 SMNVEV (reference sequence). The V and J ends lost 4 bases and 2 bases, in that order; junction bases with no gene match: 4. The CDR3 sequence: CASSSYRGNTEAFF. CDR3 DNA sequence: TGTGCCAGCAGTTCCTACAGGGGAAACACTGAAGCTTTCTTT.

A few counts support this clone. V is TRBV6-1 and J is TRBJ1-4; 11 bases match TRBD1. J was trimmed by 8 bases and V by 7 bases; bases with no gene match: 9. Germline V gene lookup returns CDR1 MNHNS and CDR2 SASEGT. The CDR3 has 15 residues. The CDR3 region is CASTQRTGGLEKLFF. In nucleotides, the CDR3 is TGTGCCAGCACCCAACGGACAGGGGGCCTAGAAAAACTGTTTTTT.

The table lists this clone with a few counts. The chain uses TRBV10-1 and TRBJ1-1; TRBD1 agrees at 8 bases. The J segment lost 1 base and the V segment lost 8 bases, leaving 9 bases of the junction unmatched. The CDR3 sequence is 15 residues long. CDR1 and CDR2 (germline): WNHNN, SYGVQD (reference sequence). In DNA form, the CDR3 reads TGCGCCAGCCAGAGTACGACAGGGGCGAACACTGAAGCTTTCTTT. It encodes CASQSTTGANTEAFF.

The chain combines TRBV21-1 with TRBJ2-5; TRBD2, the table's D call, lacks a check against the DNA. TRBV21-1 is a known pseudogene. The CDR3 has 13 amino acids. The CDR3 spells CASVGTSGRTQYF. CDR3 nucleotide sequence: TGTGCCAGCGTCGGGACTAGCGGGCGGACCCAGTACTTC.

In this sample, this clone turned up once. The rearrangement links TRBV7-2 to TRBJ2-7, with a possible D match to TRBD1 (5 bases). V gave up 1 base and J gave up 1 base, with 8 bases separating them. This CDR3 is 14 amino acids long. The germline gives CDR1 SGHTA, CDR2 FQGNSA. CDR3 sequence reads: CASSLVTASYEQYF. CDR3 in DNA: TGTGCCAGCAGCTTAGTGACAGCTTCCTACGAGCAGTACTTC.

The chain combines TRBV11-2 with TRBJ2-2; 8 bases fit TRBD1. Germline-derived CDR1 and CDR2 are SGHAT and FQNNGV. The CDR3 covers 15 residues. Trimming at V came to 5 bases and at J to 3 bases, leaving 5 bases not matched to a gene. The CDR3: CASSPRTGYTGELFF. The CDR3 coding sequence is TGTGCCAGCAGCCCACGGACAGGGTACACCGGGGAGCTGTTTTTT. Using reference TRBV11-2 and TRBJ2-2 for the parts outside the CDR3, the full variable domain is EAGVAQSPRYKIIEKRQSVAFWCNPISGHATLYWYQQILGQGPKLLIQFQNNGVVDDSQLPKDRFSAERLKGVDSTLKIQPAKLEDSAVYLCASSPRTGYTGELFFGEGSRLTVL.

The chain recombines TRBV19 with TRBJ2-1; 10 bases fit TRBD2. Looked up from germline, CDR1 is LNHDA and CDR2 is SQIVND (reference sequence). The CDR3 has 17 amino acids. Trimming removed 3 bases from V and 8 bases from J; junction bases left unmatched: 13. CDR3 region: CASSMGTSGMRRDEQFF. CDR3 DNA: TGTGCCAGTAGTATGGGTACTAGCGGGATGCGGAGGGATGAGCAGTTCTTC.

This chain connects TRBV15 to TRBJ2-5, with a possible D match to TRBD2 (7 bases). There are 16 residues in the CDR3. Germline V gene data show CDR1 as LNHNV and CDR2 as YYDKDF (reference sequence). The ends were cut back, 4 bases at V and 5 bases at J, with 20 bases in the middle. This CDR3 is CATSTEEGGIWETQYF. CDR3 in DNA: TGTGCCACCAGCACTGAAGAGGGGGGGATCTGGGAGACCCAGTACTTC.

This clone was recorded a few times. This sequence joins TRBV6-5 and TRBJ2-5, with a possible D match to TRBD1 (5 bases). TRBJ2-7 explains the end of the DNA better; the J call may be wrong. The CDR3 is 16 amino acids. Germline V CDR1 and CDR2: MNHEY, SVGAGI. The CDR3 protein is CASSYANPDTAYEQYF. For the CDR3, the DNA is TGTGCCAGCAGTTACGCGAACCCGGACACCGCCTACGAGCAGTACTTC.

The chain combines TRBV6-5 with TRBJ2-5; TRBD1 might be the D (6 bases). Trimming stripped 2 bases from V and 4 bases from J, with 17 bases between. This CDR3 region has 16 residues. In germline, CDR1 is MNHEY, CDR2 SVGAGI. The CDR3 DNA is TGTGCCAGCAGTTACAGAGGGCAGGGGCCGGGAGAGACCCAGTACTTC. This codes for CASSYRGQGPGETQYF.

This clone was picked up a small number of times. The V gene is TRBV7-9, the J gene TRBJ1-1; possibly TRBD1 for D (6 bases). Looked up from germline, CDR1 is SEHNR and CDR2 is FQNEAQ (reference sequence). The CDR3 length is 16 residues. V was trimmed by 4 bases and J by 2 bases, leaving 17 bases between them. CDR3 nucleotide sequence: TGTGCCAGCAGCTCAGCCCCGGGACACTTTAACACTGAAGCTTTCTTT. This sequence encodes CASSSAPGHFNTEAFF.

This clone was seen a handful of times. The DNA for the CDR3 is TGTGCCAGCAGCAACCGAGCTTACAATGAGCAGTTCTTC. This encodes CASSNRAYNEQFF. V is TRBV11-2 and J is TRBJ2-1; D gene ambiguous. Trimming took 5 bases from V and 4 from J, leaving 9 bases between them. Germline CDR1 reads SGHAT; CDR2 reads FQNNGV. CDR3 size: 13 residues.

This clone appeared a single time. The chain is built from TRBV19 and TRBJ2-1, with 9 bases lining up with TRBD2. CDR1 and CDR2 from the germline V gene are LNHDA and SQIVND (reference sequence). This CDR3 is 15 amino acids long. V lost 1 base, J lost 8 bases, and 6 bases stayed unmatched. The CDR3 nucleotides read TGTGCCAGTAGTATAGGCGGGAGGGTATTCGATGAGCAGTTCTTC. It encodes CASSIGGRVFDEQFF.

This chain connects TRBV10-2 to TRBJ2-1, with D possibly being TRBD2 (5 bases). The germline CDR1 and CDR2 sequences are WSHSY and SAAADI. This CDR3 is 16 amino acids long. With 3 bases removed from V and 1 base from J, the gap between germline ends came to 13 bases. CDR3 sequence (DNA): TGCGCCAGCAGTGAAGTTAGCGCACGTTCCTACAATGAGCAGTTCTTC. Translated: CASSEVSARSYNEQFF.

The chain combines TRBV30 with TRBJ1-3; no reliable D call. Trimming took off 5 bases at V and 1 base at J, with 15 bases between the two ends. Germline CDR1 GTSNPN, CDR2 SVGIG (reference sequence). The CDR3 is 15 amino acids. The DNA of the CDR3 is TGTGCCTGGGGCGAACAAAGACTTTCTGGAAACACCATATATTTT. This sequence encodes CAWGEQRLSGNTIYF.